The 11 T cell receptor beta chains below were found in one sample sequenced in a study of HIV-infected patients and healthy controls. Alpha and beta constant-region primers primed reverse transcription of 500 to 550 ng RNA. Each of the alpha and beta chains got its own library through chain-specific third strand synthesis with indices. TCRdb ran MiXCR on the 5' RACE reads and lists one entry per CDR3 protein. The table includes 15,000 to 20,000 distinct CDR3 sequences, roughly 8.7% detected once. Roughly three months, about 14 weeks, into antiretroviral therapy, follow-up blood was collected. No cell fractionation was done, so the repertoire covers all unsorted peripheral blood T cells. Sequencing used blood, obtained during antiretroviral therapy. These receptors were taken from an adult with HIV infection.

This clonotype was recorded at least ten times. The chain couples TRBV7-2 to TRBJ1-6, with 9 bases identical to TRBD1. After removal of 5 bases from V and 3 bases from J, the junction contained 8 bases not matched to a gene. The CDR3 runs to 17 residues. Germline lookup yields CDR1 SGHTA and CDR2 FQGNSA. The CDR3 sequence: CASSPTGQGLYNSPLHF. For the CDR3, the DNA is TGTGCCAGCAGCCCAACGGGACAGGGTCTCTATAATTCACCCCTCCACTTT.

In its sample, this clonotype was seen many times. V is TRBV28 and J is TRBJ2-7; D possibly uses TRBD1 or TRBD2 (6 bases each). V gave up 6 bases and J gave up 7 bases, with 16 bases separating them. The CDR3 loop spans 13 amino acids. Germline V gene lookup returns CDR1 MDHEN and CDR2 SYDVKM. CDR3 sequence (DNA): TGTGCCAGCAGCCTAATAGGGGGGTGGGAGCAGTACTTC. Its protein is CASSLIGGWEQYF.

This clonotype was seen ten or more times. This rearrangement joins TRBV25-1 to TRBJ2-1; TRBD2 matches 7 bases. This CDR3 contains 16 residues. The junction had 10 bases not matched to a gene; V was cut back by 0 bases and J by 8 bases. The V gene's germline CDR1 is MGHDK and CDR2 SYGVNS. Here the CDR3 DNA reads TGTGCCAGCAGTGAATATGTCGAGCGGGAATTCGATGAGCAGTTCTTC. Translating gives CASSEYVEREFDEQFF.

This clonotype came up many times. The J gene is TRBJ2-7, the V gene TRBV29-1; no clear D gene. This CDR3 has 13 residues. Germline V gene data show CDR1 as SQVTM and CDR2 as ANQGSEA. Trimming took off 0 bases at V and 5 bases at J, with 11 bases between the two ends. This CDR3 is CSVEDLYSNEQYF. For the CDR3, the DNA is TGCAGCGTTGAAGATCTTTACAGCAACGAGCAGTACTTC.

This clonotype was counted at least ten times. The rearrangement uses TRBV30 and TRBJ1-1; D unresolved. Germline CDR1 reads GTSNPN; CDR2 reads SVGIG (reference sequence). This CDR3 contains 14 residues. Trimming removed 3 bases from V and 1 base from J, with 12 bases in between. This CDR3 is CAWRERPGNTEAFF. DNA for the CDR3: TGTGCCTGGAGGGAGAGACCAGGGAACACTGAAGCTTTCTTT.

The chain's CDR3 is CASSFSSESYEQYF. The CDR3 DNA follows: TGTGCCAGCAGTTTCTCTAGCGAATCCTACGAGCAGTACTTC. The chain couples TRBV6-5 to TRBJ2-7, with D tentatively TRBD2 (6 bases). V was pared by 4 bases and J by 1 base, with 11 bases between. Germline CDR1 reads MNHEY; CDR2 reads SVGAGI. The length of the CDR3 is 14 residues.

Judged by abundance, this clonotype is large. The rearrangement links TRBV6-6 to TRBJ1-5, with D possibly TRBD1 on 6 matching bases. Per the germline V gene, CDR1 is MNHNY and CDR2 is SVGAGI (reference sequence). Trimming removed 4 bases from V and 7 bases from J, with 11 bases in between. This CDR3 comprises 13 residues. The CDR3 region is CASSSGAIQPQHF. The CDR3 DNA sequence: TGTGCCAGCAGTTCAGGGGCGATACAGCCCCAGCATTTT.

CDR3 protein: CASSTRPVQETQYF. The CDR3 bases are TGTGCCAGCAGCACCCGACCGGTTCAAGAGACCCAGTACTTC. V gene TRBV7-9 combines with J gene TRBJ2-5; D not certain. Germline loops: CDR1 SEHNR, CDR2 FQNEAQ (reference sequence). V lost 5 bases and J 2 bases, leaving 12 bases between the germline ends. This CDR3 is built from 14 residues.

In this sample, this clonotype turned up many times. One end of the junction does not line up with germline, which may come from a read error. The rearrangement joins TRBV7-7 to TRBJ1-5; 7 nucleotides agree with TRBD1. There are 17 residues in the CDR3. Germline CDR1 reads SSHAT; CDR2 reads FNYEAQ (reference sequence). Here the CDR3 reads CASSYRRGTASNQPQHF. Written as DNA, the CDR3 is TGTGCTAGCAGCTACCGGCGTGGGACAGCTAGCAATCAGCCCCAGCATTTT.

This clonotype was counted ten times or more. This chain joins TRBV20-1 and TRBJ2-7; no definite D call. The CDR3 has 14 amino acids. Germline V gives CDR1 DFQATT, CDR2 SNEGSKA (reference sequence). Trimming left V 0 bases short and J 4 bases short, with 13 bases between. The DNA of the CDR3 is TGCAGTGCTAGAGATCGAGTAATAGGATACGAGCAGTACTTC. Amino acid sequence: CSARDRVIGYEQYF.

This clonotype was counted at least ten times. One end of the junction does not line up with germline, which may come from a read error. This chain links TRBV2 with TRBJ1-5; no reliable D call. The CDR3 contains 15 residues. Per the germline V gene, CDR1 is SNHLY and CDR2 is FYNNEI. The CDR3 reads CASSDGRMGNQPQHF. CDR3 nucleotides: TGTGCCAGCAGTGATGGGCGGATGGGAAATCAACCCCAGCATTTT.